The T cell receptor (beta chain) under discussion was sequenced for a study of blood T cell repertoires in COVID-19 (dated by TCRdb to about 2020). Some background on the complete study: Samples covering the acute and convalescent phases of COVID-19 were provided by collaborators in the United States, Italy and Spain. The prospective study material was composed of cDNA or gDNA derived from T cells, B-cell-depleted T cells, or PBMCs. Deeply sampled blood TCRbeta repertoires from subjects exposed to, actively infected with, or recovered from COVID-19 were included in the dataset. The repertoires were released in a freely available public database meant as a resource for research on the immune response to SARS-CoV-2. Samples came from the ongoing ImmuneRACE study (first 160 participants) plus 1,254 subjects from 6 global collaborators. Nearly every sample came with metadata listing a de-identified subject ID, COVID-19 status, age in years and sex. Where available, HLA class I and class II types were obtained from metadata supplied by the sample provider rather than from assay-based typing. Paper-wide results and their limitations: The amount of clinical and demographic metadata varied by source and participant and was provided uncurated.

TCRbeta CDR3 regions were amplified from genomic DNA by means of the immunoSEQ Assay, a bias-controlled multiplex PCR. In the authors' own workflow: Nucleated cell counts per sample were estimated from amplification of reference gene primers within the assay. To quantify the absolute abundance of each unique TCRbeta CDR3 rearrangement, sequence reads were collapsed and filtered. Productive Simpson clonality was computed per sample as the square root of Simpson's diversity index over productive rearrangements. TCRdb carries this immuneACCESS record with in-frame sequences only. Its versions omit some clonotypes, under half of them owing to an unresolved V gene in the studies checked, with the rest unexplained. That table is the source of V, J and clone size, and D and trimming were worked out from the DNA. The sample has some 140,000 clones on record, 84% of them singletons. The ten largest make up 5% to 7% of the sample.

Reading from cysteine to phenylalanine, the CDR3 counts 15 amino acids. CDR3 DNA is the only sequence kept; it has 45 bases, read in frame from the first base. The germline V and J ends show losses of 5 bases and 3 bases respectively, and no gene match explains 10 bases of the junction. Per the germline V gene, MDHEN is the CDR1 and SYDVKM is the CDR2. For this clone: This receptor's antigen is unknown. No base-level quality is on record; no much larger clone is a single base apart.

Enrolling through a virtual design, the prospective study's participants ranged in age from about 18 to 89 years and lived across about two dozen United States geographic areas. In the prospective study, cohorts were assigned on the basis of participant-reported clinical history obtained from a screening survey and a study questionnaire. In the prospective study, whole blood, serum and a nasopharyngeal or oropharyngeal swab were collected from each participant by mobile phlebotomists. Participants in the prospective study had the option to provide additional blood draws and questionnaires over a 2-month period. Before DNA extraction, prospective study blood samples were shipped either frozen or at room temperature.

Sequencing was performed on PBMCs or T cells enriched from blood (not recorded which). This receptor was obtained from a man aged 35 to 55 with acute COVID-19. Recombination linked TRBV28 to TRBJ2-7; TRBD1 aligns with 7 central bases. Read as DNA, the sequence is TGTGCCAGCAGTCCCATACAGGGACAGTTCTACGAGCAGTACTTC. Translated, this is CASSPIQGQFYEQYF.